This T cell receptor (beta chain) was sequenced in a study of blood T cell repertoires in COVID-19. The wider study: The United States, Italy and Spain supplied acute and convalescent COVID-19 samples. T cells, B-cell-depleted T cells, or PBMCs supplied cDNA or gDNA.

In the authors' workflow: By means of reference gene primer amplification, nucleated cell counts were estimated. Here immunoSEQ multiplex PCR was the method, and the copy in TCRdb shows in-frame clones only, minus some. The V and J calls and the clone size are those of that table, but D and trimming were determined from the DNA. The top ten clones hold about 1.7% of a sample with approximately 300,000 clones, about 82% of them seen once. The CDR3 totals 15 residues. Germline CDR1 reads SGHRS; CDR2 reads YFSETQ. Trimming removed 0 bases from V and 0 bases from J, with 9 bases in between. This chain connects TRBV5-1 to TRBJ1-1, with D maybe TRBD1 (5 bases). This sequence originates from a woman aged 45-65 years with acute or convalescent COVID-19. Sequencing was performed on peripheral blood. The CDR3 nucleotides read TGCGCCAGCAGCTTGGGTTACAGGTTGAACACTGAAGCTTTCTTT. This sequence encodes CASSLGYRLNTEAFF.